The T cell receptor beta chain described here comes from a study of OX40 agonist ivuxolimab in advanced cancers. For the study at large: Hepatocellular carcinoma, melanoma, renal cell or head and neck cancer occurred in dose-escalation patients.

Assay: immunoSEQ multiplex PCR; the TCRdb copy retains only in-frame clones and omits some. Of under 20,000 clones listed, 86% are singletons. The V and J ends lost 4 bases and 3 bases respectively, with 7 bases between them. Germline loops: CDR1 LNHDA, CDR2 SQIVND (reference sequence). CDR3 length: 14 amino acids. V and J are TRBV19 and TRBJ2-6; a possible D gene is TRBD1 (6 bases). The sample in question was CD4+ or CD8+ T cells sorted from blood, obtained in a trial of the OX40 agonist ivuxolimab. This TCR was sampled from an adult with an advanced solid tumor such as melanoma, head and neck, liver or kidney cancer. The CDR3 reads CASSTGDGANVLTF. The CDR3 nucleotides are TGTGCCAGTAGTACAGGGGATGGGGCCAACGTCCTGACTTTC.